This is a list of T cell receptor beta chains from one sample in a study of OX40 agonist ivuxolimab in advanced cancers. Sequencing was performed with immunoSEQ multiplex PCR; in TCRdb, only in-frame clones are kept and a portion is missing. The table lists approximately 77,000 clones, roughly 88% of them singletons. This specimen was CD4+ or CD8+ T cells sorted from blood, taken in a trial of the OX40 agonist ivuxolimab. The receptors were gathered from an adult with an advanced solid tumor such as melanoma, head and neck, liver or kidney cancer. Each CDR3 is given with its conserved first and last residue. The D gene is left open where the match is weak. The size of a clone is reported for some rows only, either as once, few or many, or as a class for expanded clones.

15	TRBV10-3	TRBJ1-5	NA	NA	TGTGCCATCAGTGAACAGGTGCCTAGCAATCAGCCCCAGCATTTT	CAISEQVPSNQPQHF
13	TRBV6-1	TRBJ1-1	TRBD1	NA	TGTGCCAGCAGTTCGACAGGGGGCGCAGAAGCTTTCTTT	CASSSTGGAEAFF
12	TRBV28	TRBJ1-4	NA	NA	TGTGCCAGCAGAACAACTAATGAAAAACTGTTTTTT	CASRTTNEKLFF
12	TRBV29-1	TRBJ1-1	TRBD1	NA	TGCAGGGGACAGGGGCCGAACACTGAAGCTTTCTTT	CRGQGPNTEAFF
15	TRBV5-4	TRBJ2-7	TRBD2	NA	TGTGCCAGCAGCTTGGGAGCGGGGGGGCTCGACGAGCAGTACTTC	CASSLGAGGLDEQYF
15	TRBV11-3	TRBJ2-1	TRBD2	NA	TGTGCCAGCAGCCCGGGACTAGCGGGCTACAATGAGCAGTTCTTC	CASSPGLAGYNEQFF
14	TRBV19	TRBJ1-2	TRBD1	NA	TGTGCCAGTAGTCGACAGGGGCGGAACTATGGCTACACCTTC	CASSRQGRNYGYTF
14	TRBV19	TRBJ2-7	NA	NA	TGTGCCAGTTCCAGGGGGGGCGCTTTCTACGAGCAGTACTTC	CASSRGGAFYEQYF
14	TRBV5-1	TRBJ2-3	NA	NA	TGCGCCAGCTCATCGGGACTCCGCACAGATACGCAGTATTTT	CASSSGLRTDTQYF
16	TRBV28	TRBJ2-2	NA	NA	TGTGCCAGCAGTTTATCGAGGACGTACAACACCGGGGAGCTGTTTTTT	CASSLSRTYNTGELFF
14	TRBV6-5	TRBJ1-2	NA	NA	TGTGCCAGCAGTTACTCGCGGAAAGACTATGGCTACACCTTC	CASSYSRKDYGYTF
13	TRBV7-2	TRBJ2-2	NA	NA	TGTGCCAGCAGCTTAAATCCGACCGGGGAGCTGTTTTTT	CASSLNPTGELFF
12	TRBV29-1	TRBJ2-1	NA	few	TGCAGCGGTCAGGGGTCCTACAATGAGCAGTTCTTC	CSGQGSYNEQFF
13	TRBV10-2	TRBJ1-6	NA	few	TGCGCCAGCTTCCAAGGAGGGGACTCACCCCTCCACTTT	CASFQGGDSPLHF
15	TRBV7-2	TRBJ2-1	TRBD2	NA	TGTGCCAGCAGCTTAGCGCGGGGGGCCGTCTATGAGCAGTTCTTC	CASSLARGAVYEQFF
16	TRBV11-2	TRBJ2-1	TRBD2	NA	TGTGCCAGCAGCTCGCAGACTAGCGGGCGGTTGGGTGAGCAGTTCTTC	CASSSQTSGRLGEQFF
15	TRBV28	TRBJ2-7	NA	NA	TGTGCCAGCAGTTTCAGGAGGGTGGGCCGCTACGAGCAGTACTTC	CASSFRRVGRYEQYF
15	TRBV10-3	TRBJ2-2	NA	NA	TGTGCCATCAGTGAACTGGGGATGAACACCGGGGAGCTGTTTTTT	CAISELGMNTGELFF
16	TRBV7-9	TRBJ1-5	NA	NA	TGTGCCAGCAGCTTGGGCACAGCGGTGAGCAATCAGCCCCAGCATTTT	CASSLGTAVSNQPQHF
15	TRBV5-1	TRBJ2-1	TRBD2	NA	TGCGCCAGCAGCTTGATAGCGGGAGCTAACAATGAGCAGTTCTTC	CASSLIAGANNEQFF
15	TRBV11-2	TRBJ2-3	TRBD2	NA	TGTGCCAGCAGCCTCAGGCTAGCGGACACAGATACGCAGTATTTT	CASSLRLADTDTQYF
15	TRBV7-9	TRBJ1-3	NA	NA	TGTGCCAGCAGCCAAGGACGGATCTCTGGAAACACCATATATTTT	CASSQGRISGNTIYF
13	TRBV6-5	TRBJ1-1	NA	NA	TGTGCCAGCCGAAGGGGGGGTAACACTGAAGCTTTCTTT	CASRRGGNTEAFF
15	TRBV4-1	TRBJ2-5	NA	NA	TGCGCCAGCAGCCAAGATCTTTCGAGCGCGGGGACCCAGTACTTC	CASSQDLSSAGTQYF
15	TRBV28	TRBJ2-2	TRBD1	once	TGTGCCAGCGGTTGGACAGGGGCGCGCACCGGGGAGCTGTTTTTT	CASGWTGARTGELFF
14	TRBV28	TRBJ1-5	NA	NA	TGTGCCAGCAGGCTTCCCCTTAGCAATCAGCCCCAGCATTTT	CASRLPLSNQPQHF
15	TRBV5-1	TRBJ2-5	NA	few	TGCGCCAGCAGCGAGGGACCGAGGTACCAAGAGACCCAGTACTTC	CASSEGPRYQETQYF
15	TRBV19	TRBJ2-7	TRBD2	few	TGTGCCAGTAGTCCCCGGGCTAGCGGGAGCTACGAGCAGTACTTC	CASSPRASGSYEQYF
12	TRBV18	TRBJ2-7	NA	NA	TGTGCCAGCTCACCTTCGCAGTACGAGCAGTACTTC	CASSPSQYEQYF
18	TRBV27	TRBJ1-4	NA	once	TGTGCCAGCAGTTTATGGGGGACCGCCGATGCAACTAATGAAAAACTGTTTTTT	CASSLWGTADATNEKLFF
15	TRBV11-3	TRBJ2-1	TRBD2	NA	TGTGCCAGCAGACTTACTAGCGGGGGGGGCAATGAGCAGTTCTTC	CASRLTSGGGNEQFF
15	TRBV5-4	TRBJ1-2	TRBD1	NA	TGTGCCAGCAGCCAGGCGACAGGGGTGAAGGATGGCTACACCTTC	CASSQATGVKDGYTF
16	TRBV5-6	TRBJ2-5	TRBD2	NA	TGTGCCAGCAGCAAGAGGGGACTAGCGGGGGGAGAGACCCAGTACTTC	CASSKRGLAGGETQYF
17	TRBV18	TRBJ2-5	NA	NA	TGTGCCAGCTCACCCAACCGACCTCGGACCGGCCAAGAGACCCAGTACTTC	CASSPNRPRTGQETQYF
15	TRBV4-2	TRBJ2-7	TRBD2	NA	TGTGCCAGCAGCCAAGATCTGGCGGGAGCCTACGAGCAGTACTTC	CASSQDLAGAYEQYF
15	TRBV11-2	TRBJ2-6	NA	NA	TGTGCCAGCAGCTTAGAGGGCTCTGGGGCCAACGTCCTGACTTTC	CASSLEGSGANVLTF
14	TRBV5-8	TRBJ2-3	NA	few	TGTGCCAGCAGTACGACCAAATACACAGATACGCAGTATTTT	CASSTTKYTDTQYF
13	TRBV9	TRBJ1-5	NA	once	TGTGCTTTGTGGGGTCGCAGCAATCAGCCCCAGCATTTT	CALWGRSNQPQHF
13	TRBV5-1	TRBJ1-1	NA	NA	TGCGCCAGCAGTTTTCAGGAGAACACTGAAGCTTTCTTT	CASSFQENTEAFF
15	TRBV19	TRBJ1-2	TRBD1	once	TGTGCCAGTAGTACCGGACAGGGCGCCCACTATGGCTACACCTTC	CASSTGQGAHYGYTF
13	TRBV6-5	TRBJ2-4	NA	NA	TGTGCCAGCAGTTACTCGGGGAGTCACATTCAGTACTTC	CASSYSGSHIQYF
16	TRBV5-6	TRBJ2-5	TRBD2	NA	TGTGCCAGCAGCTTGTTGCGGGGGAAGAATCAAGAGACCCAGTACTTC	CASSLLRGKNQETQYF
13	TRBV28	TRBJ2-1	TRBD1	NA	TGTGCCAGCATGCCGGGACAGGTGTTCGAGCAGTTCTTC	CASMPGQVFEQFF
14	TRBV5-4	TRBJ1-1	TRBD1	few	TGTGCCAGCAGCACCGGGACAGGGAAAGCTGAAGCTTTCTTT	CASSTGTGKAEAFF
12	TRBV6-6	TRBJ1-2	NA	NA	TGTGCCAGCAGTCCTCGACCTTATGGCTACACCTTC	CASSPRPYGYTF
15	TRBV28	TRBJ2-5	TRBD1	NA	TGTGCCAGCAGACACGCGACAGGGCGGCAAGAGACCCAGTACTTC	CASRHATGRQETQYF
13	TRBV29-1	TRBJ1-5	NA	NA	TGCAGCGTCCGAGCGGATAGCAATCAGCCCCAGCATTTT	CSVRADSNQPQHF
14	TRBV28	TRBJ2-7	TRBD1	once	TGTGCCAGCAACCCGGACAGGGGGGGGTACGAGCAGTACTTC	CASNPDRGGYEQYF
14	TRBV4-1	TRBJ1-1	NA	NA	TGCGCCAGCAGCCAACGATTTGACGGCACTGAAGCTTTCTTT	CASSQRFDGTEAFF
12	TRBV28	TRBJ2-3	NA	NA	TGTGCCAGCAGTTTACCGGGACCCCCTCGGTATTTT	CASSLPGPPRYF
17	TRBV7-9	TRBJ1-2	NA	NA	TGTGCCAGCAGCTTAGTAGCCCCGGGGCAGGGACACTATGGCTACACCTTC	CASSLVAPGQGHYGYTF
18	TRBV4-1	TRBJ1-1	NA	NA	TGCGCCAGCAGCCACGGGGGTTCGGGCGGCGACCTGAACACTGAAGCTTTCTTT	CASSHGGSGGDLNTEAFF
18	TRBV9	TRBJ2-2	TRBD1	NA	TGTGCCAGCAGCCGCACAGGGGGCGGCCAAACGAACACCGGGGAGCTGTTTTTT	CASSRTGGGQTNTGELFF
17	TRBV19	TRBJ2-2	NA	NA	TGTGCCAGTAGCCCGGTACGGGGGACATCGAACACCGGGGAGCTGTTTTTT	CASSPVRGTSNTGELFF
15	TRBV18	TRBJ2-7	TRBD2	NA	TGTGCCAGCTCACCCCTCGGACTAGCGGGAGAAGAGCAGTACTTC	CASSPLGLAGEEQYF
15	TRBV18	TRBJ2-3	NA	NA	TGTGCCAGCTCACCCCGGACCTCGGCCACAGATACGCAGTATTTT	CASSPRTSATDTQYF
16	TRBV7-2	TRBJ2-1	TRBD2	NA	TGTGCCAGCAGCTTAGCGCGGAGCCTAGCGGGGGGTGAGCAGTTCTTC	CASSLARSLAGGEQFF
14	TRBV28	TRBJ1-5	NA	NA	TGTGCCAGCAGTATCTACCAGATAAATCAGCCCCAGCATTTT	CASSIYQINQPQHF
13	TRBV11-2	TRBJ1-1	NA	NA	TGTGCCAGCAGCCTCTCGGGGCAAAATGAAGCTTTCTTT	CASSLSGQNEAFF
15	TRBV6-5	TRBJ1-3	NA	NA	TGTGCCAGCAGTTTACAGAGAGACCCTGGAAACACCATATATTTT	CASSLQRDPGNTIYF